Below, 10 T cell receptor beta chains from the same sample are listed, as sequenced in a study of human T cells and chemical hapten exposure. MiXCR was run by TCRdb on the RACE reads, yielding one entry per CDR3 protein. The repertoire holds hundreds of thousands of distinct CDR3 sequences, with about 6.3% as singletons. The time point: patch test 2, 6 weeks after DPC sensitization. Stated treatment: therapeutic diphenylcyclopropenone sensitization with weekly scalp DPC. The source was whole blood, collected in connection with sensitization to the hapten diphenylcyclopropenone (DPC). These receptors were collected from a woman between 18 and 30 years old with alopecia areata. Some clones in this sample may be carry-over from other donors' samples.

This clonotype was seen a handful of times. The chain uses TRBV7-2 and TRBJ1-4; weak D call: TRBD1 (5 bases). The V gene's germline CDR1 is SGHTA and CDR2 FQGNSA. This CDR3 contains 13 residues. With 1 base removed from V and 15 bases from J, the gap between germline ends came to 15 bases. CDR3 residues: CASSLVERAGMFF. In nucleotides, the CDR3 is TGTGCCAGCAGCTTAGTCGAACGGGCAGGGATGTTTTTT.

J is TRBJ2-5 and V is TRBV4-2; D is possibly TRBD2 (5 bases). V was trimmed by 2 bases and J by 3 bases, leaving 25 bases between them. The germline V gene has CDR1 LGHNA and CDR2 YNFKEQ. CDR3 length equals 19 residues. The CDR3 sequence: CASSQPYRGLAPEKETQYF. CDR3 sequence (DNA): TGTGCCAGCAGCCAACCCTACCGGGGATTAGCCCCAGAAAAAGAGACCCAGTACTTC.

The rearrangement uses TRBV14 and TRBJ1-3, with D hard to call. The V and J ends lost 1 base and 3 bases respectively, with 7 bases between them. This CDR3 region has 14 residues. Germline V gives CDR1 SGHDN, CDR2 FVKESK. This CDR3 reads CASSQGGLGNTIYF. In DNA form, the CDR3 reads TGTGCCAGCAGCCAAGGAGGGCTTGGAAACACCATATATTTT.

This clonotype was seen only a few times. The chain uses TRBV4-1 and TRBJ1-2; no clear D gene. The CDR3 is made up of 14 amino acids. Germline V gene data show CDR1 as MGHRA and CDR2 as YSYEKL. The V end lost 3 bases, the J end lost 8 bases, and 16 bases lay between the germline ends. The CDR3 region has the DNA TGCGCCAGCAGCCAGAGGGAGGAGGGTATCGGCTACACCTTC. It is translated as CASSQREEGIGYTF.

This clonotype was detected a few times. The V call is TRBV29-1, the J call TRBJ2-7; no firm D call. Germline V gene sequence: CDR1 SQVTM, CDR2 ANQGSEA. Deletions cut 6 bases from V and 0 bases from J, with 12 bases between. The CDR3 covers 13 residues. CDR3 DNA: TGCAGCGTGGGAAGGGCATCCTCCTACGAGCAGTACTTC. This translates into CSVGRASSYEQYF.

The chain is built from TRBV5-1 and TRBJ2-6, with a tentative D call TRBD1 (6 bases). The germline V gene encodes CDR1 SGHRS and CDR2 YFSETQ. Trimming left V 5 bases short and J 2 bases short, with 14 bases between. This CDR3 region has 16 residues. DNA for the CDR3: TGCGCCAGCAGTTCTATTTCAGGGGCTGGGGCCAACGTCCTGACTTTC. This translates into CASSSISGAGANVLTF.

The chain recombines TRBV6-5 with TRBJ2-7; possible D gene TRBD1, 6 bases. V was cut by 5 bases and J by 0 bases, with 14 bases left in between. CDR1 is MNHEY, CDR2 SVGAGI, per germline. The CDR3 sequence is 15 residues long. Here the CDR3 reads CASSRWTVPSYEQYF. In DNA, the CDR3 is TGTGCCAGCAGTAGGTGGACAGTACCCTCCTACGAGCAGTACTTC.

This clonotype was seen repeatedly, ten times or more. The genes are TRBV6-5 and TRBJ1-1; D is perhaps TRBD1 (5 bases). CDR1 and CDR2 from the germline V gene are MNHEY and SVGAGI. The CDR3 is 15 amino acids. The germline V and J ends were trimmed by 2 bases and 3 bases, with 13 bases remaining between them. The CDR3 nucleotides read TGTGCCAGCAGTTACGGGGGGATCTCGGACACTGAAGCTTTCTTT. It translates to CASSYGGISDTEAFF.

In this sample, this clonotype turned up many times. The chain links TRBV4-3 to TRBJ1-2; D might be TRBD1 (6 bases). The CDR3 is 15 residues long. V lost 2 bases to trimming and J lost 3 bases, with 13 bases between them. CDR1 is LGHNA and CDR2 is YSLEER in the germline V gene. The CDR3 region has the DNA TGCGCCAGCAGCCAAAATGGACAGTCGTACTATGGCTACACCTTC. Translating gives CASSQNGQSYYGYTF.

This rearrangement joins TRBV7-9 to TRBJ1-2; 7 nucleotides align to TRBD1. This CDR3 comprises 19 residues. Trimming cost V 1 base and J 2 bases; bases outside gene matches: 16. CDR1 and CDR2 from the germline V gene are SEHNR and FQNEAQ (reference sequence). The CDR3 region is CASSLEVGRGMFTNYGYTF. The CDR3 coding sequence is TGTGCCAGCAGCTTAGAGGTGGGCAGGGGGATGTTTACAAACTATGGCTACACCTTC.